This TCR beta chain was identified during a study of identical twins. MiXCR was run by TCRdb on the 5' RACE reads, yielding one entry per CDR3 protein. The data hold approximately 240,000 distinct CDR3 sequences, with around 15% observed a single time. CDR1 SGHAT and CDR2 FQNNGV come from the germline V gene. V was trimmed by 5 bases and J by 3 bases, leaving 11 bases between them. The length of the CDR3 is 14 residues. This clonotype originated in a woman younger than 30 in good health. The gene calls are TRBV11-2 and TRBJ2-1; D is unresolved. The sequencing sample was made of memory (CD45RO+) T cells sorted from blood. CDR3 coding DNA: TGTGCCAGCAGCCAGGAAACTAACTACAATGAGCAGTTCTTC. This gives the protein CASSQETNYNEQFF.